This T cell receptor beta chain was identified in a study of blood T cell repertoires in COVID-19. Turning to the study itself: T cells, B-cell-depleted T cells, or PBMCs provided the cDNA or gDNA that served as material.

Original processing notes: Estimates of nucleated cell counts were drawn from the amplification of reference gene primers. Only in-frame clones appear in the TCRdb table, and some are missing; sequencing was by immunoSEQ multiplex PCR. V and J calls and clone size are given by that table; D and trimming were obtained from the DNA. This repertoire shows around 190,000 clones, 80% found once; its top ten account for roughly 6.7%. This CDR3 is built from 17 residues. Germline V gene sequence: CDR1 ENHRY, CDR2 SYGVKD. With 5 bases clipped from V and 4 bases from J, the junction kept 14 bases outside the gene matches.

This receptor was taken from a man between 60 and 75 years old with acute or convalescent COVID-19. The V call is TRBV10-3, the J call TRBJ1-2; 9 nucleotides line up with TRBD1. Sequencing was carried out using peripheral blood. The CDR3 coding sequence is TGTGCCATCAGTAACACAGGGGGCGAGGAATCCGGCTATGGCTACACCTTC. This translates into CAISNTGGEESGYGYTF.